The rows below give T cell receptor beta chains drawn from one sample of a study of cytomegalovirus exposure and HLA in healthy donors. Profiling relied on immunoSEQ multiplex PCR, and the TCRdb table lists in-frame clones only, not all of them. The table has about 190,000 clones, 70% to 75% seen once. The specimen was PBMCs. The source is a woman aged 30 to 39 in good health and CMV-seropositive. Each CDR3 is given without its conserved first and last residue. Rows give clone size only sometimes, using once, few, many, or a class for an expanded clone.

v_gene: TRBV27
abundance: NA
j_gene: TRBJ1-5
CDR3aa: ASSFRDRRSGEYQPQH

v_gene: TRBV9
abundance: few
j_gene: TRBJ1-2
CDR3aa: ASSGGVGGKNYGYT

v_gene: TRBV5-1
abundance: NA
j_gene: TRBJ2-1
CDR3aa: ASRPGLAAYNEQF

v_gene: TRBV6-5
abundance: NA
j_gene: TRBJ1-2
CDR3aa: ASSSRPTGYRYGYT

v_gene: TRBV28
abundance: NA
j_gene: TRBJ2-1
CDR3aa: ARFLTSGKVVDYNEQF

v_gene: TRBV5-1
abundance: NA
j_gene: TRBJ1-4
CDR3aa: ASSGGTATNEKLF

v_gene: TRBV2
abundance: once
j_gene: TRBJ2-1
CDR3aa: ASSYGLVAYNEQF

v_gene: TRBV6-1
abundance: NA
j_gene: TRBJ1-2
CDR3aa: ASTGTGRNYGYT

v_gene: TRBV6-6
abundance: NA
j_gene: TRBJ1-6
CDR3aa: ATRTGTNSPLH

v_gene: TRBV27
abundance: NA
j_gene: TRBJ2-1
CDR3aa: ASSLRTSGTLGNEQF

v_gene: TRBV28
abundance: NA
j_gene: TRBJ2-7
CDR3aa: ASSFAGAYSYEQY

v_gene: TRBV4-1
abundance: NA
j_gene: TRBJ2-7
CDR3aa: ASSQDGSYEQY

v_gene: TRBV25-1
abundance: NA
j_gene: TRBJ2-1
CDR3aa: ASSGPTGVNEQF

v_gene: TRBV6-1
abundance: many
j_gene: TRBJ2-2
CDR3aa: ATPTSGINTGELF

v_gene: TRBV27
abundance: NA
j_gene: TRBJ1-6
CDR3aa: ASSRQGVNSPLH

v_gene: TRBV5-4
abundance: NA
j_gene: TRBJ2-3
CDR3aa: ASSREQGTDTQY

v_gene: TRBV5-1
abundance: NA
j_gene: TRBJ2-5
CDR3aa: ASSLPQTDGTQY

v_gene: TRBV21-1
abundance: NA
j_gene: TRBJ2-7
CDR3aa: APPDSTSYEQY

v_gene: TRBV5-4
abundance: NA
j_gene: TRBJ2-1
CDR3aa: ASSSRDRGSDEQF

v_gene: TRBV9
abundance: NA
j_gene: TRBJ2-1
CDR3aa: ASSGLAGVRYNEQF

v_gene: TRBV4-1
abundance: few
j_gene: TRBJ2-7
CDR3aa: ASSQDSETPFYEQY

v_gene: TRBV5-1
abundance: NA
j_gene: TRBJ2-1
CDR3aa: ASSLERGYEQF

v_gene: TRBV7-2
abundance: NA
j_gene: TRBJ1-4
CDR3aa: ASSSRGEVLF

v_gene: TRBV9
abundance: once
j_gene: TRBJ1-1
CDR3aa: ASSADRVNGEAF

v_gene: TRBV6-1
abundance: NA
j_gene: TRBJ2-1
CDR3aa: ASSEGSGRGEQF

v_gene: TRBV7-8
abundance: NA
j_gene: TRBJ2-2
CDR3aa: ASTGVRTGELF

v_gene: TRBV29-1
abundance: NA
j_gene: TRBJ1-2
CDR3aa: SVVLQGAGYGYT

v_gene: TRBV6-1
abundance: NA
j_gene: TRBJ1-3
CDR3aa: ASREATGSGNTIY

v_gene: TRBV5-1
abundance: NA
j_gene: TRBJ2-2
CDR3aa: ASTQVNTGELF

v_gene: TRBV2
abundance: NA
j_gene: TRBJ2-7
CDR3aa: ASSPGLAYEQY

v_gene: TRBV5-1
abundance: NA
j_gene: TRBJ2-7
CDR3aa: ASSTGNLMPGEQY

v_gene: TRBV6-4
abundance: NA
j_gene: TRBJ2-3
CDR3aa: ASSDLPGTASTDTQY

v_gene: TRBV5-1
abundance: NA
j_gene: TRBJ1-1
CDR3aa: ASKAGGVNTEAF

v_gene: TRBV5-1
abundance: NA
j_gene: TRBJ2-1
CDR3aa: ASSLVSGTSYNEQF

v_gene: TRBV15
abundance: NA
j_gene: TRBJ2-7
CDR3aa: ATSGDRTGTYEQY

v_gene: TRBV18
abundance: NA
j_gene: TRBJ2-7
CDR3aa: ASSPQDRGPIEQY

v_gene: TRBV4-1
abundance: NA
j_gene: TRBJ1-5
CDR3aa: ASSLAVENRNQPQH

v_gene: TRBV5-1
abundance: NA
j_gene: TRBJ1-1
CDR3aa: ASRRGTNTEAF

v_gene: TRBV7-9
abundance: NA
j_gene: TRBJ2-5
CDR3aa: ATLPLETQY

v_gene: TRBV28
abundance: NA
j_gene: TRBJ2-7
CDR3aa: ASRPSGPSYEQY

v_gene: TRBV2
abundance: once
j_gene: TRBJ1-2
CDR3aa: ASSPDRLIA

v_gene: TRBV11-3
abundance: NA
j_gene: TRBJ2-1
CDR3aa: ASSGLASEQF

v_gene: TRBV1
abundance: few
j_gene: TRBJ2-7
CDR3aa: TSSQASSGSYYEQY

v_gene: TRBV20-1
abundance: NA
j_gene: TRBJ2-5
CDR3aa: SASSRREQY

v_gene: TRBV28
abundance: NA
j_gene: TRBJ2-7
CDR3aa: ASSLLAGFYEQY

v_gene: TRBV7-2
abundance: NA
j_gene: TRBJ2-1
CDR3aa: ATGQGAWNEQF

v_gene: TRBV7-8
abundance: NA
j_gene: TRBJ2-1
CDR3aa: ASRELAGGPGNEQF

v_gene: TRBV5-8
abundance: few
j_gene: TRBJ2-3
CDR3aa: ASSLDEGTDTQY